A selection of T cell receptor beta chains follows, all from one sample in a study of T-cell memory formation after mild COVID-19. One entry per CDR3 protein, called by TCRdb with MiXCR from the 5' RACE reads. Altogether tens of thousands of distinct CDR3 sequences are present, roughly 7% being singletons, with the ten largest covering about 1.5%. The sequenced material came from PBMCs or a T cell subset sorted from them (not recorded which). The source is a man aged 18 to 29 who had mild COVID-19 (a few samples of this study predate the infection). Cell type and time point are not known. CDR3s include the opening cysteine and the closing phenylalanine or tryptophan. The D gene is left open where the match is weak. Clone size is shown for a subset of rows, as once, few, many or a class of expanded clone.

>NA|NA|TRBV27|TRBJ1-6
TGTGCCAGCAGTTCTGTCCCTAGCGGCTATAATTCACCCCTCCACTTT
CASSSVPSGYNSPLHF
>medium-sized|NA|TRBV6-5|TRBJ1-6
TGTGCCAGCCGCAGTTATAATTCACCCCTCCACTTT
CASRSYNSPLHF
>few|TRBD1|TRBV20-1|TRBJ1-6
TGCAGTGTCCGGGACAGCTATAATTCACCCCTCCACTTT
CSVRDSYNSPLHF
>NA|TRBD1|TRBV15|TRBJ2-1
TGTGCCACCAGCACCAACTCCATCGGACAGGCCTACAATGAGCAGTTCTTC
CATSTNSIGQAYNEQFF
>NA|TRBD2|TRBV7-7|TRBJ2-5
TGTGCCAGCAGCTTAGGAGGTAGCGGGGGGCAAGAGACCCAGTACTTC
CASSLGGSGGQETQYF
>many|TRBD2|TRBV5-1|TRBJ2-2
TGCGCCAGCAGCTCTGGACTAGTAGGGTCCGGGGAGCTGTTTTTT
CASSSGLVGSGELFF
>few|TRBD1|TRBV5-1|TRBJ1-6
TGCGCCAGCAGCTCGATTAGCTGGACAGGGTCGAATTCACCCCTCCACTTT
CASSSISWTGSNSPLHF
>many|NA|TRBV7-8|TRBJ2-5
TGTGCCAGCAGTTCGAGGATTTGGGAGACCCAGTACTTC
CASSSRIWETQYF
>NA|TRBD2|TRBV2|TRBJ2-5
TGTGCCAGCAGTGTCCGTTCTAGCGGTGGAGGAAAGACCCAGTACTTC
CASSVRSSGGGKTQYF
>few|NA|TRBV28|TRBJ2-2
TGTGCCAGCAGTCCCACCTCCGGGGTGAACACCGGGGAGCTGTTTTTT
CASSPTSGVNTGELFF
>NA|TRBD1|TRBV7-2|TRBJ1-4
TGTGCCAGCAGCTGGCCGGACAGGGGGGATGAAAAACTGTTTTTT
CASSWPDRGDEKLFF
>NA|NA|TRBV9|TRBJ1-2
TGTGCCAGCAGCGTAGGCAGGGGAGAGAACTATGGCTACACCTTC
CASSVGRGENYGYTF
>few|NA|TRBV6-5|TRBJ1-2
TGTGCCAGCAGTTACGACAGGAACTATGGCTACACCTTC
CASSYDRNYGYTF
>few|NA|TRBV5-1|TRBJ1-4
TGCGCCAGCGCCCCTTATGCCCCAGGTACTGATGAAAAACTGTTTTTT
CASAPYAPGTDEKLFF
>NA|NA|TRBV7-9|TRBJ2-5
TGTGCCAGCAGCCCCTCAGGCGGTACGGAGACCCAGTACTTC
CASSPSGGTETQYF
>many|TRBD1|TRBV5-1|TRBJ1-2
TGCGCCAGCAGCCCGGGACAGGGAAATGGCTACACCTTC
CASSPGQGNGYTF
>NA|TRBD1|TRBV6-2/TRBV6-3|TRBJ2-5
TGTGCCAGCAGGACAGGGGACAACCAAGAGACCCAGTACTTC
CASRTGDNQETQYF